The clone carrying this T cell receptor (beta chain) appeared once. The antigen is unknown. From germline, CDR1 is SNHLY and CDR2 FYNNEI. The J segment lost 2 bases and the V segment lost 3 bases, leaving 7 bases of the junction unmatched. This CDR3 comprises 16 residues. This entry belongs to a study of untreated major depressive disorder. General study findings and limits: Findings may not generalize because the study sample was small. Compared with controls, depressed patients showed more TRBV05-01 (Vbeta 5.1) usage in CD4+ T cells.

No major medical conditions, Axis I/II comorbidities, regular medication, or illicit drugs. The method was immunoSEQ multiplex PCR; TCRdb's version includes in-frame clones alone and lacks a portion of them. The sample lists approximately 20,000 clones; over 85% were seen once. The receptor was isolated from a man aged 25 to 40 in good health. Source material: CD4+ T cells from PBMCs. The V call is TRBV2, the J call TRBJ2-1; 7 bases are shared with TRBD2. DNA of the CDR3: TGTGCCAGCAGTGAGACGGGGCTAGCGGCCTACAATGAGCAGTTCTTC. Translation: CASSETGLAAYNEQFF.